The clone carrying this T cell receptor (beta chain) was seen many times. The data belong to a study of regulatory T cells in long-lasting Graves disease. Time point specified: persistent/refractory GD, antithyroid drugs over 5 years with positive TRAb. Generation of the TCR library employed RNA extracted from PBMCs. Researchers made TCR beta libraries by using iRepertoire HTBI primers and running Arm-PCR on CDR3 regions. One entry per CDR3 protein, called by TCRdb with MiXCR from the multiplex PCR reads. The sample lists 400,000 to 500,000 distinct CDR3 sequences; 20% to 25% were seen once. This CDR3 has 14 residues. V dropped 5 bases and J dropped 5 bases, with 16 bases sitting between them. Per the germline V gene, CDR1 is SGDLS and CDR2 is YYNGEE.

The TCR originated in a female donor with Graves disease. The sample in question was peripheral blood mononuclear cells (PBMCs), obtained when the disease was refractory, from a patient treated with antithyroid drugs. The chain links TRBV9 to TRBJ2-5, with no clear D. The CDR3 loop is CASSQGDRPETQYF. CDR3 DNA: TGTGCCAGCAGTCAAGGAGACCGCCCCGAGACCCAGTACTTC.